The source of this TCR beta chain is a study of T cell repertoires in cytomegalovirus infection. Study-level background: Epitope selection comprised recently identified HLA-C-restricted CMV epitopes and well-studied HLA-B-restricted CMV epitopes. Indications of both CMV infection and matching HLA type were provided by public TCR beta signatures. Overall study findings and caveats: HLA-C-restricted, CMV-specific TCR beta clonotypes were dominant ex vivo.

As concerns this clonotype: Its antigen is still unknown.

TCRdb called the reads again in MiXCR, with one record for every CDR3 protein. This sample has around 900,000 distinct CDR3 sequences, with 30% to 40% found just once. Sequencing used cultured CD8+ T cells from PBMCs, obtained from culture after CMV antigen stimulation. This clonotype was obtained from a human donor in good health (CMV status not recorded). Some clones in this sample may be carry-over from other donors' samples.

The CDR3 loop reads CASSSNLAWGTGELFF. The CDR3 DNA follows: TGTGCCAGCAGCTCCAACCTCGCCTGGGGAACCGGGGAGCTGTTTTTT. This chain uses TRBV5-6 with TRBJ2-2; D is ambiguous. This CDR3 comprises 16 residues. The V and J ends lost 3 bases and 5 bases respectively, with 17 bases between them. CDR1 is SGHDT, CDR2 YYEEEE, per germline.